A selection of T cell receptor beta chains follows, all from one sample in a study of radiotherapy plus CTLA-4 blockade in lung cancer. The data were produced by immunoSEQ multiplex PCR, yet TCRdb's version contains in-frame clones alone and is incomplete. The repertoire holds 55,000 to 65,000 clones, with around 69% as singletons. This specimen was peripheral blood, taken from a patient treated with radiotherapy plus ipilimumab. Source of these receptors: a human donor with non-small cell lung cancer who had a complete response to radiotherapy plus ipilimumab. CDR3s include the opening cysteine and the closing phenylalanine or tryptophan. D genes are given only for firm matches. Where a row states a size, it is once, few, many or the class of an expanded clone; other rows omit it.

>TRBJ2-2|TRBD1|-|TRBV5-7
TGTGCCAGCAGCTGCGGACAGGTAGGAACCGGGGAGCTGTTTTTT
CASSCGQVGTGELFF
>TRBJ2-1|-|-|TRBV21-1
TGTGCCAGCCGGACCGGGACTTACAATGAGCAGTTCTTC
CASRTGTYNEQFF
>TRBJ2-7|TRBD2|-|TRBV10-3
TGTGCCATCAGTGGGGAAGCGGGAGGGTCCTACGAGCAGTACTTC
CAISGEAGGSYEQYF
>TRBJ2-2|-|-|TRBV7-9
TGTGCCAGCAGCTTAGGGCAGGCGAACACCGGGGAGCTGTTTTTT
CASSLGQANTGELFF
>TRBJ2-3|TRBD1|-|TRBV7-9
TGTGCCAGCAGCTTAGTGGAAGGGGGCACGCAGTATTTT
CASSLVEGGTQYF
>TRBJ1-1|-|-|TRBV10-3
TGTGCCATCAGACAGGAGACAGGGAACACTGAAGCTTTCTTT
CAIRQETGNTEAFF
>TRBJ2-5|TRBD2|-|TRBV11-2
TGTGCCAGCAGCTTCGCGACACTCACTAGCGGGAGAGGAGAGACCCAGTACTTC
CASSFATLTSGRGETQYF
>TRBJ1-4|TRBD1|-|TRBV5-1
TGCGCCAGCGGCATATCAGAGGGGGCTGGCGAAAAACTGTTTTTT
CASGISEGAGEKLFF
>TRBJ1-6|-|few|TRBV10-3
TGTGCCATCAGTGAGGAGAGGGGGAATTCACCCCTCCACTTT
CAISEERGNSPLHF
>TRBJ2-1|-|-|TRBV9
TGTGCCAGCAGCGCCCAGGGTGGGGTGCTGTTCTTC
CASSAQGGVLFF
>TRBJ1-6|-|-|TRBV7-2
TGTGCCAGCAGCTTCTCTAATTCACCCCTCCACTTT
CASSFSNSPLHF
>TRBJ2-1|TRBD2|-|TRBV6-1
TGTGCCAGTAGGGTTCTAGCGGGAAACTACAATGAGCAGTTCTTC
CASRVLAGNYNEQFF
>TRBJ2-1|TRBD2|-|TRBV19
TGTGCCAGTAGTCTAACTAGGTCGGGGGGGGCTCGGAGTAATGAGCAGTTCTTC
CASSLTRSGGARSNEQFF
>TRBJ1-6|-|-|TRBV5-8
TGTGCCAGCAGCCTAATCAGCGATTCACCCCTCCACTTT
CASSLISDSPLHF
>TRBJ1-1|-|-|TRBV7-3
TGTGCCAGCAGCGCATCAAGGGGGACCGAAGCTTTCTTT
CASSASRGTEAFF
>TRBJ1-2|-|-|TRBV7-2
TGTGCCAGCAGCGGGGGGGGGAGTAACTATGGCTACACCTTC
CASSGGGSNYGYTF
>TRBJ1-1|TRBD1|-|TRBV18
TGTGCCAGCTCACCAGGGACAGGGATGAACACTGAAGCTTTCTTT
CASSPGTGMNTEAFF
>TRBJ1-4|-|-|TRBV5-1
TGCGCCAGCAGCAACGGACAGACAACTAATGAAAAACTGTTTTTT
CASSNGQTTNEKLFF
>TRBJ1-5|-|-|TRBV30
TGTGCCTGGAGGGAGAAGGGGGGGAGAGGTCAGCCCCAGCATTTT
CAWREKGGRGQPQHF
>TRBJ2-1|TRBD2|-|TRBV30
TGTGCCTGGAGCGAAATAGGAGCGGGGGGACTTTTCTTC
CAWSEIGAGGLFF
>TRBJ1-1|TRBD1|-|TRBV4-3
TGCGCCAGCAGCTGGAGTAAGCAGCCGGGACAGGGGGGAGCTTTCTTT
CASSWSKQPGQGGAFF
>TRBJ1-1|TRBD1|-|TRBV14
TGTGCCAGCAGCCAGGACAGGGGCGGGTTGAACACTGAAGCTTTCTTT
CASSQDRGGLNTEAFF
>TRBJ2-1|TRBD1|-|TRBV7-2
TGTGCCAGCAGCTTAGGGGGAAGGGGGCGAAATGAGCAGTTCTTC
CASSLGGRGRNEQFF
>TRBJ2-4|-|-|TRBV9
TGTGCCAGCAGCGTAGGTGGCCCAGCGGATTCCAAAAACATTCAGTACTTC
CASSVGGPADSKNIQYF
>TRBJ1-1|-|-|TRBV19
TGTGCCAGTAGCCTCGGGTTCGGGACTAGTGGGGTCATGAACACTGAAGCTTTCTTT
CASSLGFGTSGVMNTEAFF
>TRBJ2-1|-|-|TRBV19
TGTGCCAGTAGTATTCAGGGGTTCACGGGAAATGAGCAGTTCTTC
CASSIQGFTGNEQFF
>TRBJ2-2|-|-|TRBV9
TGTGCCAGCAGCCCCAGCGTGCAGGGTCTTTTCGGGGAGCTGTTTTTT
CASSPSVQGLFGELFF
>TRBJ1-1|TRBD1|-|TRBV7-2
TGTGCCAGCAGCTCGTCAGGGGGACGGAACACTGAAGCTTTCTTT
CASSSSGGRNTEAFF
>TRBJ2-1|TRBD2|-|TRBV2
TGTGCCCACCCTGGGACTAGATCCAATGAGCAGTTCTTC
CAHPGTRSNEQFF
>TRBJ1-4|-|-|TRBV7-9
TGTGCCAGCAGCTTAGCGATGGGGCAGAACGAAAAACTGTTTTTT
CASSLAMGQNEKLFF